This T cell receptor (beta chain) was captured by sequencing in a study of blood T cells in healthy people across ages. For the second PCR, which ran for 7 to 11 cycles, a sample-barcoded 5' primer and a J-beta primer mix were used. Each cDNA was tagged by a template-switch adaptor containing 12 random nucleotides. All samples yielded 3 million or more CDR3-containing paired-end reads. TCRdb analysed the 5' RACE reads with MiXCR anew, one entry per CDR3 protein. Altogether roughly 800,000 distinct CDR3 sequences are present, around 36% being singletons, with the ten largest covering approximately 13%. Concerning this clonotype itself: What it binds is unknown.

Study outcomes and limitations: TCR beta diversity was tightly associated with the proportion of naive T cells. Getting older went along with TCR beta diversity per million T cells dropping roughly linearly.

In germline, CDR1 is DFQATT, CDR2 SNEGSKA (reference sequence). The V end lost 3 bases, the J end lost 3 bases, and 12 bases lay between the germline ends. The CDR3 contains 13 residues. The chain links TRBV20-1 to TRBJ2-7, with no clear D. The sample consisted of blood. The source is a man in his late teens or twenties in good health. The chain's CDR3 is CSASSGTGYEQYF. CDR3 bases: TGCAGTGCTAGTTCCGGAACTGGCTACGAGCAGTACTTC.